The source of this TCR beta chain is a study of neoadjuvant anti-PD-1 for oral cavity cancer (dated by TCRdb to about 2021). At the level of the whole study: Before curative-intent surgical resection, most patients were given three to four biweekly doses of nivolumab at 3 mg/kg. For patients who did not progress, a fourth nivolumab dose was given around day 43, followed by definitive surgical resection on days 50-56. Patients with complete response, partial response or stable disease by RECIST 1.1 were defined as responders, whereas patients with progression were defined as non-responders. The parent correlative cohort included roughly 13 patients, with a roughly 35% response rate. Results the study describes overall, beyond this receptor: Larger post-treatment sizes of preexisting intratumoral clones correlated with greater tumor shrinkage, suggesting expansion of preexisting clones contributed to response. Only three patients per response group were included in the TCR analyses, and larger cohorts for validation were called for by the authors. Higher pretreatment blood Treg/Th17 ratios correlated with higher pretreatment blood TCRbeta clonality and lower post-treatment tumor TCRbeta clonality.

The time point label for this specimen denotes: before neoadjuvant nivolumab. Patients were newly diagnosed with stage II-IVA oral cavity squamous cell carcinoma and had received no prior systemic or radiation treatment. The cohort consisted of patients with HPV-negative, locally advanced oral cavity squamous cell carcinoma. The samples were drawn from a longitudinal correlative study tied to a single-arm phase II trial testing neoadjuvant nivolumab in oral cavity squamous cell carcinoma. Genomic DNA-based TCRbeta sequencing was performed on subject-matched pre- and post-treatment PBMCs and tumors from three responders and three non-responders. Genomic DNA was isolated from tumor tissue using the Maxwell RSC DNA from Tissue kit. In the germline V gene, CDR1 corresponds to MNHNS and CDR2 to SASEGT. The CDR3 covers 13 residues, taking in both the cysteine and the phenylalanine. The kept DNA is CDR3 alone, 39 bases in frame from the first base. Trimming takes 2 bases off V and 8 bases off J; junction bases not matched to a gene: 3.

Survey sequencing of tumors used two replicates per sample, and the tumor libraries mostly started from 4.5 to 5.5 ug of input genomic DNA. The immunoSEQ hsTCRbeta kit was used to prepare TCRbeta libraries, following the manufacturer's instructions. The finished libraries were brought together in one pool at approximately 3 nM, which was then read using an Illumina NovaSeq 6000 S4 flow cell. The paper's data handling went like this. The immunoSEQ Analyzer handled quality control and preprocessing of the raw data. The analysis was restricted to productive rearrangements, with each unique CDR3 amino acid sequence defining a clonotype. Repertoire clonality was estimated as the Gini-Simpson index, computed with the R package tcR. Gini indices were compared with Student's t test, and associations with tumor size change were assessed by Pearson correlation. TCRdb's version of the immuneACCESS table is confined to in-frame rearrangements and falls short of the full clone set. An unresolved V gene accounts for under half of the shortfall where checked; the remainder is of unknown origin. The DNA was the basis for D and trimming; V, J and clone size are from that table. In this sample the table shows over 10,000 clones, around 60% of which occur a single time. In total, the top ten clones hold 9.5% to 15% of the sample.

This clone was seen a handful of times. Its cognate antigen has yet to be identified. No much larger clone exists at a distance of one base, and base qualities are not known. This clonotype was sampled from a person aged 40 to 85 with oral cavity squamous cell carcinoma. Sequencing was performed on tumor tissue, taken before nivolumab (anti-PD-1) treatment. In this chain, TRBV6-1 is recombined with TRBJ2-4; TRBD2 aligns with 7 central bases. The CDR3 protein: CASSELGRDIQYF. The base sequence is TGTGCCAGCAGTGAACTGGGGAGGGACATTCAGTACTTC.